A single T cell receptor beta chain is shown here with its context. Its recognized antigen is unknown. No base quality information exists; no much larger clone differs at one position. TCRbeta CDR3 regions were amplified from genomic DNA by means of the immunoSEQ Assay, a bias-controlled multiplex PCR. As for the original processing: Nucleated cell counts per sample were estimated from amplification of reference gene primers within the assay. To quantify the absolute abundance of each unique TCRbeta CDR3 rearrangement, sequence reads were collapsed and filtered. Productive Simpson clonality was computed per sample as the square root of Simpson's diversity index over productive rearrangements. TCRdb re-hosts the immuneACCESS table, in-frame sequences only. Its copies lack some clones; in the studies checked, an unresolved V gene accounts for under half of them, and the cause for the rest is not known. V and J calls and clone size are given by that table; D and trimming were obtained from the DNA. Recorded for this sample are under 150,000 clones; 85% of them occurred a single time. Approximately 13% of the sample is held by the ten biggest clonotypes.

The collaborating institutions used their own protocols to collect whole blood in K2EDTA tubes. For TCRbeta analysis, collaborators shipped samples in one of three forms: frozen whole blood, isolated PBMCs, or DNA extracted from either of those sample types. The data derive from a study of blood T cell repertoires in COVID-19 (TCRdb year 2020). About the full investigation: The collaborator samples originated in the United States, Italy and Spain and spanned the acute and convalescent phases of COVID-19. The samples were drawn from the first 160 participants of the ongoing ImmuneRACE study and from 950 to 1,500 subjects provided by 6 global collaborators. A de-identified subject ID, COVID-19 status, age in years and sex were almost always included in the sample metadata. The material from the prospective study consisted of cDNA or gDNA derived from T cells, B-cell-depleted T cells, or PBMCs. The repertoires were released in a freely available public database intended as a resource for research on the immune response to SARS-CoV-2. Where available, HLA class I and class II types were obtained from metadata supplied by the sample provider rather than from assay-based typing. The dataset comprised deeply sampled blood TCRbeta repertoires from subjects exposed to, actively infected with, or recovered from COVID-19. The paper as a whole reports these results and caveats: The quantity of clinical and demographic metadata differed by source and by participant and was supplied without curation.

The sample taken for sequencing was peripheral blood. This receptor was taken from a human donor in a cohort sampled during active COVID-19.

The sequence in DNA is TGTGCCAGCAGCCAAGACATTAACTTGCGGACAGGGGTTTGTGAAAAACTGTTTTTT. It encodes CASSQDINLRTGVCEKLFF. This chain is built from TRBV3-1 (or the pseudogene TRBV3-2) and TRBJ1-4; the central 9 bases match TRBD1. The V end gives up 0 bases and the J end 7 bases, leaving 15 bases in the junction not matched to a gene. There are 19 amino acids in the CDR3, from cysteine to phenylalanine inclusive. The sequence is cut down to CDR3 DNA, 57 bases in frame from base 1. Reading the germline V gene (reference sequence) gives CDR1 LGHDT and CDR2 YNNKEL.